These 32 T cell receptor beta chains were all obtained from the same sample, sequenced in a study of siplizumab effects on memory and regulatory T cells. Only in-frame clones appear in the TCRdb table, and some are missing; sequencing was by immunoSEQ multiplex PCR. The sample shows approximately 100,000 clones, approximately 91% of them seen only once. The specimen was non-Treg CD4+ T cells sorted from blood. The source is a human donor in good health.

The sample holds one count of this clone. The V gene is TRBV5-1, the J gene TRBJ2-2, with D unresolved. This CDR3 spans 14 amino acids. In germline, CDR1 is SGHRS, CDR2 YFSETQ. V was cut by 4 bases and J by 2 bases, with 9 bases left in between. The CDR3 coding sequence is TGCGCCAGCAGCACTCGGGTAAACACCGGGGAGCTGTTTTTT. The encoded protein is CASSTRVNTGELFF.

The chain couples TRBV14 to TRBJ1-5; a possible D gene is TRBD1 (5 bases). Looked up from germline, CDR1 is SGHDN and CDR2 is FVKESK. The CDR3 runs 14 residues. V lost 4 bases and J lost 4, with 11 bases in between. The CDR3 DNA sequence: TGTGCCAGCAGCCTGGGGACCGGTAATCAGCCCCAGCATTTT. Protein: CASSLGTGNQPQHF.

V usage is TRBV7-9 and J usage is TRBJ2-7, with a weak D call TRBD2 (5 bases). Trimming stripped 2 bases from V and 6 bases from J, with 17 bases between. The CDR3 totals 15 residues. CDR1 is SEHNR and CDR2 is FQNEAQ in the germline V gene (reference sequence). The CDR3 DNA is TGTGCCAGCAGCTTAATGTCGGGAAGGAGTTCCGAGCAGTACTTC. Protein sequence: CASSLMSGRSSEQYF.

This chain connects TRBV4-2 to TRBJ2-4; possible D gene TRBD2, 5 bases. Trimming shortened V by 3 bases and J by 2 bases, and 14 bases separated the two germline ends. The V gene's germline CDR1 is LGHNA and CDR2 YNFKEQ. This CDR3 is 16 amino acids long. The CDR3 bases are TGTGCCAGCAGCCACCAATACCGGGAATCCAAAAACATTCAGTACTTC. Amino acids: CASSHQYRESKNIQYF.

The CDR3 nucleotides are TGCAGCGTTGGGACGCGCACAGATACGCAGTATTTT. It yields the protein CSVGTRTDTQYF. V and J are TRBV29-1 and TRBJ2-3; D not resolved. Germline assignment: CDR1 SQVTM and CDR2 ANQGSEA. The CDR3 contains 12 residues. The V and J ends lost 4 bases and 1 base respectively, with 6 bases between them.

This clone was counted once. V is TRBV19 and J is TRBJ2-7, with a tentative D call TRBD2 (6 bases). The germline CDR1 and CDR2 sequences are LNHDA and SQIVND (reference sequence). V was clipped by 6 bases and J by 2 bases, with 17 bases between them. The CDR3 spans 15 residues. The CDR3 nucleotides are TGTGCCAGTAGGGGAAACCGGGACTCCACCTACGAGCAGTACTTC. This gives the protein CASRGNRDSTYEQYF.

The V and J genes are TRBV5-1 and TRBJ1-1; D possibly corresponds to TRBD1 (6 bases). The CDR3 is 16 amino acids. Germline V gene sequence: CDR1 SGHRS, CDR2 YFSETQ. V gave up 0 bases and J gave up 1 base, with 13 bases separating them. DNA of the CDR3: TGCGCCAGCAGCTTGGTGTCAGGGGCCCAGAACACTGAAGCTTTCTTT. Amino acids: CASSLVSGAQNTEAFF.

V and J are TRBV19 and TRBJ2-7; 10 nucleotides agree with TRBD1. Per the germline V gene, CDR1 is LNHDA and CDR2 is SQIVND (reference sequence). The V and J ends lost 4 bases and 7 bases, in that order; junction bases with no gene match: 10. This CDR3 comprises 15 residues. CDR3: CASSTSWTGGDEQYF. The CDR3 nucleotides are TGTGCCAGTAGTACCTCGTGGACAGGGGGTGATGAGCAGTACTTC. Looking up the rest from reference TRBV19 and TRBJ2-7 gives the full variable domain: DGGITQSPKYLFRKEGQNVTLSCEQNLNHDAMYWYRQDPGQGLRLIYYSQIVNDFQKGDIAEGYSVSREKKESFPLTVTSAQKNPTAFYLCASSTSWTGGDEQYFGPGTRLTVT.

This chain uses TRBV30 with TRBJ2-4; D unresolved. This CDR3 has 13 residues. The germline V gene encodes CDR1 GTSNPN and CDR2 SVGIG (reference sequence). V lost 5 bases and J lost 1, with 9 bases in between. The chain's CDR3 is CAWLNLAKNIQYF. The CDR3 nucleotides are TGTGCCTGGTTGAATCTTGCCAAAAACATTCAGTACTTC.

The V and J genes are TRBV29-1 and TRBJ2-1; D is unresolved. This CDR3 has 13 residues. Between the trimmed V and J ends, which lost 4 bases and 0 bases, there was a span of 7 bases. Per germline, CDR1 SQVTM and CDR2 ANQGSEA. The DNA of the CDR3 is TGCAGCGTTGCGGCCCGCTCCTACAATGAGCAGTTCTTC. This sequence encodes CSVAARSYNEQFF.

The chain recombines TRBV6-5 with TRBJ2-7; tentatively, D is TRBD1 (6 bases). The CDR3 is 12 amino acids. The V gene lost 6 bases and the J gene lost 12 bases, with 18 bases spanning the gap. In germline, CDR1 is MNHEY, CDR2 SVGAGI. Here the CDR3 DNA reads TGTGCCAGCAGAAGCCCCAGGGGTCCTGGGTACTTC. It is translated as CASRSPRGPGYF.

CDR3 residues: CASSSTGDPNYGYTF. CDR3 coding DNA: TGTGCCAGCAGCTCTACAGGGGACCCTAACTATGGCTACACCTTC. The rearrangement joins TRBV5-5 to TRBJ1-2, with 7 bases aligning to TRBD1. The CDR3 extends over 15 amino acids. V lost 3 bases and J lost 0; bases outside the gene matches: 5. Germline V gene sequence: CDR1 SGHKS, CDR2 YYEKEE (reference sequence).

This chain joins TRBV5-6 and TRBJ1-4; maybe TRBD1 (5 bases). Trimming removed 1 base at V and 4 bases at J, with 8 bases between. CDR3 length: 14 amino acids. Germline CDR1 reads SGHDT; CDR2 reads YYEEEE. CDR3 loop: CASSLQGNNEKLFF. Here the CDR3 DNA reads TGTGCCAGCAGCTTGCAGGGCAATAATGAAAAACTGTTTTTT.

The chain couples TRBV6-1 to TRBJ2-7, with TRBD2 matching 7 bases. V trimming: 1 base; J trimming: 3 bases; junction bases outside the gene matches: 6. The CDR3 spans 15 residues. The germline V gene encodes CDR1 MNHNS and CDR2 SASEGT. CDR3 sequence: CASSEDGGGIYEQYF. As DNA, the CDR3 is TGTGCCAGCAGTGAAGACGGGGGAGGGATCTACGAGCAGTACTTC.

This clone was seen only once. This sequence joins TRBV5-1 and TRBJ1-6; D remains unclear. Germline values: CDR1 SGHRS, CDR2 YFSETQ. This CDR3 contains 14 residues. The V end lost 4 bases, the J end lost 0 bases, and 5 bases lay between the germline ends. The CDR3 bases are TGCGCCAGCAGCCGTTCCTCCTATAATTCACCCCTCCACTTT. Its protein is CASSRSSYNSPLHF.

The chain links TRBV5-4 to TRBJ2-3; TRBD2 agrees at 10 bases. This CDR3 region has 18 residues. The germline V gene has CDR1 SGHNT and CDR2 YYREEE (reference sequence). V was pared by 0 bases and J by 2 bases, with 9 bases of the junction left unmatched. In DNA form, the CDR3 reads TGTGCCAGCAGCTTGGCCGGGGTAGCGGGAGGTACCACAGATACGCAGTATTTT. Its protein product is CASSLAGVAGGTTDTQYF.

CDR3 sequence: CASSNTPERAGELFF. The DNA of the CDR3 is TGTGCCAGCAGCAATACTCCGGAGCGGGCCGGGGAGCTGTTTTTT. This sequence joins TRBV7-3 and TRBJ2-2, with a possible D match to TRBD2 (6 bases). The ends were cut back, 5 bases at V and 6 bases at J, with 16 bases in the middle. CDR3 size: 15 residues. Germline CDR1 reads SGHTA; CDR2 reads FQGTGA.

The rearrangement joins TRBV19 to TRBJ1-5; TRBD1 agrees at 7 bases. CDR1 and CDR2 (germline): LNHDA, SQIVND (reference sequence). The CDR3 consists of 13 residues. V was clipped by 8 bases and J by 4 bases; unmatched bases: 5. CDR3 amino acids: CASSDRVNQPQHF. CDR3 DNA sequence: TGTGCCAGTTCTGACAGGGTAAATCAGCCCCAGCATTTT.

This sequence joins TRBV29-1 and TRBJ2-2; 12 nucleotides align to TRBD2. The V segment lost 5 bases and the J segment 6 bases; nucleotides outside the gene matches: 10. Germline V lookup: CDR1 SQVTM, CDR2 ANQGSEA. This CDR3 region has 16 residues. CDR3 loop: CSVRGGLAGGSGELFF. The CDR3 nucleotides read TGCAGCGTTCGAGGGGGGCTAGCGGGAGGGTCCGGGGAGCTGTTTTTT.

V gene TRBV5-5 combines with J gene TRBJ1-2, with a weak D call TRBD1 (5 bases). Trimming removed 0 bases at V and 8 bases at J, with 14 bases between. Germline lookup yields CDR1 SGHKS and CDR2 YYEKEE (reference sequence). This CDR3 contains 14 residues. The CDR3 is CASSLEPGTGGYTF. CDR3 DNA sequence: TGTGCCAGCAGCTTGGAGCCAGGGACGGGGGGCTACACCTTC.

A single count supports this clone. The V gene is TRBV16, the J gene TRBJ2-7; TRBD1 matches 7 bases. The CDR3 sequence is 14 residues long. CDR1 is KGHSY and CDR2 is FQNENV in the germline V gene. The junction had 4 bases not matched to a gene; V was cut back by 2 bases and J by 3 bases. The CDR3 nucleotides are TGTGCCAGCAGCCAAGTGGGACAGAGCTACGAGCAGTACTTC. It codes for CASSQVGQSYEQYF.

The chain's CDR3 is CASSSGTGRWNEQFF. The CDR3 DNA sequence: TGTGCCAGCAGCTCCGGGACAGGTCGGTGGAATGAGCAGTTCTTC. The V and J genes are TRBV7-2 and TRBJ2-1; 8 bases line up with TRBD1. J was trimmed by 7 bases and V by 4 bases; bases with no gene match: 9. The germline V gene encodes CDR1 SGHTA and CDR2 FQGNSA. The CDR3 sequence is 15 residues long. Drawing the rest from reference TRBV7-2 and TRBJ2-1, the complete variable domain is GAGVSQSPSNKVTEKGKDVELRCDPISGHTALYWYRQSLGQGLEFLIYFQGNSAPDKSGLPSDRFSAERTGGSVSTLTIQRTQQEDSAVYLCASSSGTGRWNEQFFGPGTRLTVL.

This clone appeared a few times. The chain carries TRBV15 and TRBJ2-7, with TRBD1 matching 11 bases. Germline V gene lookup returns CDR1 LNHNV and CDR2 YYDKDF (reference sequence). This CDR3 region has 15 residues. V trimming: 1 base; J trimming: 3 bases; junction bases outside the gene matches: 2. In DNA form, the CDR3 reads TGTGCCACCAGCAGAGCTGGGACAGGGGGCTACGAGCAGTACTTC. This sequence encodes CATSRAGTGGYEQYF.

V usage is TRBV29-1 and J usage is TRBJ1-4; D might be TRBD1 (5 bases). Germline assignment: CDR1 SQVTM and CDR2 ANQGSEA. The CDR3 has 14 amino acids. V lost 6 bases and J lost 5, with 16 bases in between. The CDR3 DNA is TGCAGCGTCCGCCTTGGGGCAGGGAATGAAAAACTGTTTTTT. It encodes CSVRLGAGNEKLFF.

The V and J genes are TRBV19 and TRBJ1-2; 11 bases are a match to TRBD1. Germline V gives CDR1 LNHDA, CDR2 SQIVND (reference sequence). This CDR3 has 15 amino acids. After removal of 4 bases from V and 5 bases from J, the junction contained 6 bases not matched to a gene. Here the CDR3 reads CASSTGQGAQYGYTF. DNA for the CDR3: TGTGCCAGTAGTACAGGACAGGGGGCTCAATATGGCTACACCTTC.

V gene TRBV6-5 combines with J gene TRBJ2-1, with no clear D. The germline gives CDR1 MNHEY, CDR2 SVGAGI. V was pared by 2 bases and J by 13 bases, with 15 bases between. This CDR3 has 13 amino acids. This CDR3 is CASSYVGSTLQFF. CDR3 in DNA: TGTGCCAGCAGTTACGTCGGCTCCACTCTCCAGTTCTTC.

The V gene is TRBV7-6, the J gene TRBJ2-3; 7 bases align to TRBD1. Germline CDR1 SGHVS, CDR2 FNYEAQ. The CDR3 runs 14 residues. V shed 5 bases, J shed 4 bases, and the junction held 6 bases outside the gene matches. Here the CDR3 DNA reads TGTGCCAGCAGCCTGGGACAGCTCCCAGATACGCAGTATTTT. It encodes CASSLGQLPDTQYF. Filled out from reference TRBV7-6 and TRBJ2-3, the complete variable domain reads GAGVSQSPRYKVTKRGQDVALRCDPISGHVSLYWYRQALGQGPEFLTYFNYEAQQDKSGLPNDRFSAERPEGSISTLTIQRTEQRDSAMYRCASSLGQLPDTQYFGPGTRLTVL.

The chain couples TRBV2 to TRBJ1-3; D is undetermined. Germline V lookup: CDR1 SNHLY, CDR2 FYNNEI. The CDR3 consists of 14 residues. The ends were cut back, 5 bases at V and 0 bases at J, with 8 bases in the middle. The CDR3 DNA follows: TGTGCCAGCAGTCCGCGACCCTCTGGAAACACCATATATTTT. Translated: CASSPRPSGNTIYF.

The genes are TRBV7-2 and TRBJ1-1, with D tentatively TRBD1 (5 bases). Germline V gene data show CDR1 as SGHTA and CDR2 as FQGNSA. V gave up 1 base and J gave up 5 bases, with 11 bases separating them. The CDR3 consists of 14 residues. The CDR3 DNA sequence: TGTGCCAGCAGCTTAGGGGGGGGTTGGACTGAAGCTTTCTTT. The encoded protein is CASSLGGGWTEAFF. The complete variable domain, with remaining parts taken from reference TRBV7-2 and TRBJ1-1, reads GAGVSQSPSNKVTEKGKDVELRCDPISGHTALYWYRQSLGQGLEFLIYFQGNSAPDKSGLPSDRFSAERTGGSVSTLTIQRTQQEDSAVYLCASSLGGGWTEAFFGQGTRLTVV.

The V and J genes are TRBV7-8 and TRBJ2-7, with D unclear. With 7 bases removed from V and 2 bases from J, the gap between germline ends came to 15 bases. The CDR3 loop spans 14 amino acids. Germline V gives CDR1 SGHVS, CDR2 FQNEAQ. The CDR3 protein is CASMPGVRPYEQYF. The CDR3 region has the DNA TGTGCCAGCATGCCAGGCGTCAGGCCCTACGAGCAGTACTTC.

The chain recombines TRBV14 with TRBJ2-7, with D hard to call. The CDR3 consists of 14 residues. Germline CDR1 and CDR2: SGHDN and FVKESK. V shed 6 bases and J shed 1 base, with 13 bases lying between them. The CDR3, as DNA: TGTGCCAGCAGTCCTTGGGTAGATTCCTACGAGCAGTACTTC. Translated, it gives CASSPWVDSYEQYF.

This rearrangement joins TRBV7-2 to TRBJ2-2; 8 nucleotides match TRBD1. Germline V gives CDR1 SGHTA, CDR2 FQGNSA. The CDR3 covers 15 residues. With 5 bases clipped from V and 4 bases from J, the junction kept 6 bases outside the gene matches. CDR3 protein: CASSPAGGITGELFF. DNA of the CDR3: TGTGCCAGCAGCCCCGCAGGGGGCATCACCGGGGAGCTGTTTTTT. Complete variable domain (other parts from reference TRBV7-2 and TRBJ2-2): GAGVSQSPSNKVTEKGKDVELRCDPISGHTALYWYRQSLGQGLEFLIYFQGNSAPDKSGLPSDRFSAERTGGSVSTLTIQRTQQEDSAVYLCASSPAGGITGELFFGEGSRLTVL.